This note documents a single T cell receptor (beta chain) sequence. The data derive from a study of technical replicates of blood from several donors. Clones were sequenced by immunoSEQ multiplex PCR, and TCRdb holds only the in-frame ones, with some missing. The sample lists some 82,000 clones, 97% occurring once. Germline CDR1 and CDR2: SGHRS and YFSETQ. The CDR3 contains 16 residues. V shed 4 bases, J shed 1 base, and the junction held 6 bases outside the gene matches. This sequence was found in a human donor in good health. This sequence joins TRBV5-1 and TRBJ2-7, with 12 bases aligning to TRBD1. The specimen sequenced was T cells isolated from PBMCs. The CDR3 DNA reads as TGCGCCAGCAGCCCGGGACAGGGGGCGGTTTCCTACGAGCAGTACTTC. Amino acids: CASSPGQGAVSYEQYF.